Shown below are 22 T cell receptor beta chains from a single sample sequenced in a study of shared T cell receptors in the human thymus. Clones were sequenced by immunoSEQ multiplex PCR, and TCRdb holds only the in-frame ones, with some missing. The sample consists of 72,000 or so clones, 90% to 95% of them appearing once. The specimen was thymocytes. The receptors shown here come from a human donor.

The chain has TRBV7-2 and TRBJ2-1, with D tentatively TRBD1 (5 bases). The germline V and J ends were trimmed by 5 bases and 2 bases, with 19 bases remaining between them. Germline V gene lookup returns CDR1 SGHTA and CDR2 FQGNSA. The CDR3 is 17 residues long. CDR3 protein: CASSLGHISATYNEQFF. CDR3 in DNA: TGTGCCAGCAGCCTAGGACACATCAGCGCAACCTACAATGAGCAGTTCTTC. The full variable domain, its missing parts supplied by reference TRBV7-2 and TRBJ2-1, is GAGVSQSPSNKVTEKGKDVELRCDPISGHTALYWYRQSLGQGLEFLIYFQGNSAPDKSGLPSDRFSAERTGGSVSTLTIQRTQQEDSAVYLCASSLGHISATYNEQFFGPGTRLTVL.

J is TRBJ1-2 and V is TRBV11-2, with no clear D. The V end was cut by 7 bases, the J end by 4 bases, with 16 bases between. Germline CDR1 SGHAT, CDR2 FQNNGV. This CDR3 is built from 14 residues. Here the CDR3 DNA reads TGTGCCAGCACCACCGACCCCGTTAGCTATGGCTACACCTTC. This translates into CASTTDPVSYGYTF.

V is TRBV28 and J is TRBJ1-2, with 9 positions matching TRBD1. V gave up 6 bases and J gave up 6 bases; unmatched junction bases: 20. The CDR3 sequence is 18 residues long. Germline CDR1 MDHEN, CDR2 SYDVKM. CDR3 in amino acids: CASRQDSSYRGQSHGYTF. CDR3 sequence (DNA): TGTGCCAGCAGGCAAGACAGCAGCTACAGGGGGCAGTCTCATGGCTACACCTTC.

The chain recombines TRBV6-1 with TRBJ1-1; D unresolved. The V and J ends lost 2 bases and 3 bases respectively, with 22 bases between them. Germline V gene lookup returns CDR1 MNHNS and CDR2 SASEGT. The CDR3 covers 18 residues. The CDR3 protein is CASSERRVARPWDTEAFF. CDR3 bases: TGTGCCAGCAGTGAACGTAGGGTGGCAAGACCCTGGGACACTGAAGCTTTCTTT.

The CDR3, as DNA: TGTGCCAGCAGCTTGGATACTAGCGGGGGGGCCGTTAATGAGCAGTTCTTC. It encodes CASSLDTSGGAVNEQFF. The gene calls are TRBV5-6 and TRBJ2-1, with 13 bases that match TRBD2. This CDR3 spans 17 amino acids. V was pared by 0 bases and J by 7 bases, with 7 bases of the junction left unmatched. Germline V lookup: CDR1 SGHDT, CDR2 YYEEEE.

This chain links TRBV6-5 with TRBJ1-5; D remains unclear. Trimming stripped 6 bases from V and 6 bases from J, with 12 bases between. CDR3 length: 13 amino acids. Germline V lookup: CDR1 MNHEY, CDR2 SVGAGI. As DNA, the CDR3 is TGTGCCAGCAGGGATAGAAAAGGTCAGCCCCAGCATTTT. Its translation: CASRDRKGQPQHF.

The rearrangement links TRBV6-6 to TRBJ2-2; no clear D gene. CDR1 and CDR2 from the germline V gene are MNHNY and SVGAGI (reference sequence). With 2 bases removed from V and 1 base from J, the gap between germline ends came to 11 bases. The CDR3 has 16 residues. In nucleotides, the CDR3 is TGTGCCAGCAGTTACCCCAGGACGGGGAACACCGGGGAGCTGTTTTTT. Its translation is CASSYPRTGNTGELFF.

J is TRBJ1-1 and V is TRBV7-8; no definite D call. Germline loops: CDR1 SGHVS, CDR2 FQNEAQ. The CDR3 has 13 residues. With 2 bases removed from V and 4 bases from J, the gap between germline ends came to 8 bases. The chain's CDR3 is CASSLRGSTEAFF. In DNA, the CDR3 is TGTGCCAGCAGCTTAAGAGGGTCCACTGAAGCTTTCTTT.

The V gene is TRBV4-3, the J gene TRBJ2-7; 8 bases are shared with TRBD2. Looked up from germline, CDR1 is LGHNA and CDR2 is YSLEER. The CDR3 runs to 15 residues. V gave up 1 base and J gave up 7 bases; unmatched junction bases: 9. DNA for the CDR3: TGCGCCAGCAGCCAAGTCGGGGGGGCCGTGGGGGAGCAGTACTTC. The encoded protein is CASSQVGGAVGEQYF.

The J gene is TRBJ2-7, the V gene TRBV6-5; 7 nucleotides line up with TRBD1. Germline loops: CDR1 MNHEY, CDR2 SVGAGI. After removal of 2 bases from V and 1 base from J, the junction contained 2 bases not matched to a gene. This CDR3 spans 14 amino acids. The CDR3 DNA is TGTGCCAGCAGTTACCGGGACAGTTCCTACGAGCAGTACTTC. Amino acids: CASSYRDSSYEQYF.

This clone turned up a few times. The chain carries TRBV6-5 and TRBJ2-2, with D unclear. Trimming left V 6 bases short and J 2 bases short, with 10 bases between. CDR1 is MNHEY, CDR2 SVGAGI, per germline. The length of the CDR3 is 14 residues. The CDR3 nucleotides are TGTGCCAGCAGCCCCCCTGACAACACCGGGGAGCTGTTTTTT. This sequence encodes CASSPPDNTGELFF.

The chain joins TRBV5-1 to TRBJ1-1; no clear D. Trimming removed 0 bases from V and 2 bases from J, with 11 bases in between. The CDR3 runs 15 residues. CDR1 is SGHRS and CDR2 is YFSETQ in the germline V gene. The CDR3 spells CASSLGVGVNTEAFF. DNA for the CDR3: TGCGCCAGCAGCTTGGGGGTCGGGGTAAACACTGAAGCTTTCTTT.

This clone showed up just once. The gene calls are TRBV28 and TRBJ2-7, with TRBD1 identical over 10 bases. Germline trimming cut 4 bases from V and 4 bases from J; bases unmatched to any gene: 22. From germline, CDR1 is MDHEN and CDR2 SYDVKM. The CDR3 has 20 amino acids. The CDR3 nucleotides are TGTGCCAGCAGTTACAAAAGGGGATACGGGACAGGGGTTGGTACTTACGAGCAGTACTTC. Translating it yields CASSYKRGYGTGVGTYEQYF.

V and J are TRBV4-3 and TRBJ1-4; D not certain. The germline V and J ends were trimmed by 2 bases and 4 bases, with 17 bases remaining between them. Germline CDR1 reads LGHNA; CDR2 reads YSLEER. This CDR3 contains 17 residues. CDR3 amino acids: CASSQKGLEGSNEKLFF. In DNA, the CDR3 is TGCGCCAGCAGCCAAAAGGGCTTGGAGGGAAGTAATGAAAAACTGTTTTTT.

A remark on this clone: Germline is not matched at one junction end, which may reflect a read error. The genes are TRBV4-3 and TRBJ2-1, with a tentative D call TRBD1 (6 bases). CDR3 size: 19 residues. Germline assignment: CDR1 LGHNA and CDR2 YSLEER. This CDR3 reads CASSHTYQGIPPFGGERFF. CDR3 bases: TGCGCCAGCAGCCACACCTACCAGGGGATTCCCCCTTTTGGCGGTGAGCGGTTCTTC.

This chain joins TRBV14 and TRBJ1-6; D unresolved. The CDR3 has 15 residues. Germline-derived CDR1 and CDR2 are SGHDN and FVKESK. V was shortened by 0 bases and J by 4 bases, with 7 bases between the two germline ends. Here the CDR3 DNA reads TGTGCCAGCAGCCAAGACGGAGCATATAATTCACCCCTCCACTTT. Translation: CASSQDGAYNSPLHF. The whole variable domain, filled in from reference TRBV14 and TRBJ1-6, reads EAGVTQFPSHSVIEKGQTVTLRCDPISGHDNLYWYRRVMGKEIKFLLHFVKESKQDESGMPNNRFLAERTGGTYSTLKVQPAELEDSGVYFCASSQDGAYNSPLHFGNGTRLTVT.

The chain is built from TRBV4-1 and TRBJ2-2, with D hard to call. Germline V gene data show CDR1 as MGHRA and CDR2 as YSYEKL. There are 14 residues in the CDR3. Trimming left V 7 bases short and J 3 bases short, with 12 bases between. The CDR3 region has the DNA TGCGCCAGCACCACAAGACCATACACCGGGGAGCTGTTTTTT. This encodes CASTTRPYTGELFF.

This chain joins TRBV6-1 and TRBJ1-6, with 7 bases that match TRBD1. With V trimmed by 2 bases and J by 13 bases, 11 bases remained unmatched. This CDR3 comprises 15 residues. Germline V gene sequence: CDR1 MNHNS, CDR2 SASEGT. CDR3 protein: CASSEWEGAPQPLHF. For the CDR3, the DNA is TGTGCCAGCAGTGAATGGGAGGGGGCTCCTCAGCCCCTCCACTTT.

V and J are TRBV7-2 and TRBJ1-6, with D maybe TRBD1 (5 bases). The V and J ends lost 5 bases and 9 bases respectively, with 20 bases between them. The germline V gene encodes CDR1 SGHTA and CDR2 FQGNSA. This CDR3 comprises 16 residues. The CDR3 DNA reads as TGTGCCAGCAGCCTTACCCCAGGGAAGAAGTGTTCACCCCTCCACTTT. Translated: CASSLTPGKKCSPLHF.

The chain couples TRBV12-5 to TRBJ2-1, with 14 bases that match TRBD2. This CDR3 is 14 amino acids long. Per germline, CDR1 LGHNT and CDR2 FRNRAP. J was trimmed by 7 bases and V by 8 bases; bases with no gene match: 4. The CDR3 spells CASQTSGGANEQFF. The DNA of the CDR3 is TGTGCTAGTCAGACTAGCGGGGGGGCAAATGAGCAGTTCTTC. The variable domain in full, completed from reference TRBV12-5 and TRBJ2-1, reads DARVTQTPRHKVTEMGQEVTMRCQPILGHNTVFWYRQTMMQGLELLAYFRNRAPLDDSGMPKDRFSAEMPDATLATLKIQPSEPRDSAVYFCASQTSGGANEQFFGPGTRLTVL.

The chain combines TRBV6-8 with TRBJ1-1; 7 positions match TRBD1. This CDR3 is 15 amino acids long. The germline CDR1 and CDR2 sequences are MNHGY and SAAAGT. The V and J ends lost 5 bases and 4 bases, in that order; junction bases with no gene match: 10. CDR3: CASSASPGGSTEAFF. The CDR3 DNA reads TGTGCCAGCAGTGCATCCCCAGGGGGGAGCACTGAAGCTTTCTTT.

The rearrangement links TRBV19 to TRBJ1-4; D is unclear. The germline V gene encodes CDR1 LNHDA and CDR2 SQIVND (reference sequence). The germline V and J ends were trimmed by 0 bases and 7 bases, with 24 bases remaining between them. CDR3 length: 19 amino acids. Written as DNA, the CDR3 is TGTGCCAGTAGTATAGAAGACGAGGCGGCAGTCCAATTGGGTGAAAAACTGTTTTTT. Residues: CASSIEDEAAVQLGEKLFF.